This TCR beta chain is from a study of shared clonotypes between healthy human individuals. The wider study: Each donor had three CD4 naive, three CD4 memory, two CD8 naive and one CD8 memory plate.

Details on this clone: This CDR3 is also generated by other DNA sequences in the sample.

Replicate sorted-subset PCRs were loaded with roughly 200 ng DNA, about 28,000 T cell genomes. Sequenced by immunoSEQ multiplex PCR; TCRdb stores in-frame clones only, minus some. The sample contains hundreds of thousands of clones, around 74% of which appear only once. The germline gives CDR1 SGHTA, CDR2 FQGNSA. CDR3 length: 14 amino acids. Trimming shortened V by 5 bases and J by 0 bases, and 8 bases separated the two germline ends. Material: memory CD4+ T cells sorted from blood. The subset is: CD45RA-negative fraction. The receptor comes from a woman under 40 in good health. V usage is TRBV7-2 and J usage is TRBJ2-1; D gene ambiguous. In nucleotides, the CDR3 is TGTGCCAGCAGCCTCGATTCCTCCTACAATGAGCAGTTCTTC. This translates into CASSLDSSYNEQFF.